This is a list of T cell receptor beta chains from one sample in a study of blood T cell repertoires in COVID-19. Clones were read by immunoSEQ multiplex PCR, and TCRdb kept only the in-frame ones, dropping some. The table has about 240,000 clones, 80% to 90% seen once; the top ten hold about 3.6%. Material: PBMCs or T cells enriched from blood (not recorded which). Receptor source: a woman between 35 and 50 years old who had been exposed to COVID-19. Both conserved end residues are part of each CDR3. The D gene is left open where the match is weak. Size is omitted from some rows. Given values are once, few, many or a class for expanded clones.

D	V	size	J	CDR3	DNA
.	TRBV28	.	TRBJ1-2	CASSVTGSTHGYTF	TGTGCCAGCAGTGTGACCGGGAGCACCCATGGCTACACCTTC
.	TRBV3-1/TRBV3-2	.	TRBJ1-1	CASNTLSGTEAFF	TGTGCCAGCAACACGCTCTCGGGCACTGAAGCTTTCTTT
TRBD1	TRBV5-1	.	TRBJ1-1	CASSQGGTEREAFF	TGCGCCAGCAGCCAAGGGGGGACAGAGCGTGAAGCTTTCTTT
.	TRBV5-8	.	TRBJ1-2	CASSLVMGHYGYTF	TGTGCCAGCAGCTTGGTTATGGGGCACTATGGCTACACCTTC
.	TRBV5-1	.	TRBJ1-1	CASSLAPRTEAFF	TGCGCCAGCAGCTTGGCCCCCAGGACTGAAGCTTTCTTT
TRBD1	TRBV4-2	.	TRBJ1-2	CASSAPGTAYGYTF	TGTGCCAGCAGCGCTCCCGGGACAGCCTATGGCTACACCTTC
.	TRBV12-3/TRBV12-4	.	TRBJ2-5	CASSPSTARPYF	TGTGCCAGCAGTCCCTCGACAGCGCGTCCGTACTTC
.	TRBV7-2	.	TRBJ2-1	CASSLRTTGDEQFF	TGTGCCAGCAGCCTACGGACCACGGGGGATGAGCAGTTCTTC
.	TRBV10-3	once	TRBJ1-1	CAIRETGNTEAFF	TGTGCCATCCGCGAGACAGGGAACACTGAAGCTTTCTTT
.	TRBV19	.	TRBJ2-2	CASTFGGLGSGELFF	TGTGCCAGTACCTTCGGGGGGCTAGGTTCCGGGGAGCTGTTTTTT
.	TRBV29-1	.	TRBJ2-2	CSVEGYRPGELFF	TGCAGCGTTGAAGGGTACAGACCCGGGGAGCTGTTTTTT
.	TRBV5-1	few	TRBJ2-1	CASSLGVLAAEQFF	TGCGCCAGCAGCTTGGGAGTTCTGGCGGCTGAGCAGTTCTTC
TRBD1	TRBV18	.	TRBJ1-1	CASSPQTGVGTEAFF	TGTGCCAGCTCACCACAAACAGGGGTCGGCACTGAAGCTTTCTTT
TRBD2	TRBV15	few	TRBJ2-3	CATSRDGRGYTDTQYF	TGTGCCACCAGCAGAGATGGGAGGGGCTACACAGATACGCAGTATTTT
TRBD2	TRBV7-9	.	TRBJ2-1	CASSRNGGFDEQFF	TGTGCCAGCAGCCGCAACGGGGGGTTTGATGAGCAGTTCTTC
TRBD1	TRBV7-2	.	TRBJ1-2	CASSLGTGSAYGYTF	TGTGCCAGCAGCTTAGGGACAGGGAGCGCCTATGGCTACACCTTC
.	TRBV5-1	.	TRBJ2-1	CASSLGSAGSGYNEQFF	TGCGCCAGCAGCTTGGGGTCTGCGGGGTCCGGCTACAATGAGCAGTTCTTC
.	TRBV6-2/TRBV6-3	.	TRBJ1-2	CASSTPGGITAGYTF	TGTGCCAGCAGTACCCCTGGGGGCATCACGGCTGGCTACACCTTC
TRBD2	TRBV4-1	.	TRBJ2-2	CASSPSLTGGTGELFF	TGCGCCAGCAGCCCAAGCTTGACCGGGGGGACCGGGGAGCTGTTTTTT
.	TRBV27	.	TRBJ1-4	CASSPGSPTNEKLFF	TGTGCCAGCAGCCCGGGGTCACCAACTAATGAAAAACTGTTTTTT
TRBD2	TRBV7-8	.	TRBJ2-1	CASSATSGGGREQFF	TGTGCCAGCAGCGCGACTAGCGGGGGAGGAAGGGAGCAGTTCTTC
.	TRBV6-5	.	TRBJ2-2	CASSYEGATHTGELFF	TGTGCCAGCAGTTACGAGGGCGCGACCCACACCGGGGAGCTGTTTTTT
.	TRBV7-9	once	TRBJ1-4	CASSSGTAPRDEKLFF	TGTGCCAGCAGTTCAGGAACGGCTCCCAGAGATGAAAAACTGTTTTTT
.	TRBV28	.	TRBJ2-4	CASSPRTPIAKNIQYF	TGTGCCAGCAGTCCAAGGACACCCATAGCCAAAAACATTCAGTACTTC
.	TRBV11-3	.	TRBJ1-1	CASSGTGQNTEAFF	TGTGCCAGCAGCGGGACGGGACAGAACACTGAAGCTTTCTTT
.	TRBV5-1	.	TRBJ1-6	CASSLQGDNSPLHF	TGCGCCAGCAGCTTACAGGGAGATAATTCACCCCTCCACTTT
.	TRBV4-1	once	TRBJ1-4	CASSERGITTNEKLFF	TGCGCCAGCAGCGAAAGGGGCATAACAACTAATGAAAAACTGTTTTTT
TRBD1	TRBV12-5	.	TRBJ1-5	CASGSGTGLTLQHF	TGTGCTAGTGGCTCTGGGACAGGGCTAACGCTCCAGCATTTT
.	TRBV4-1	.	TRBJ1-2	CASSQEREGGPRWRIHGYTF	TGCGCCAGCAGCCAAGAAAGGGAGGGAGGACCGCGGTGGAGGATCCATGGCTACACCTTC
.	TRBV6-4	.	TRBJ2-7	CASRAPDIYEQYF	TGTGCCAGCAGGGCGCCTGACATCTACGAGCAGTACTTC
.	TRBV29-1	.	TRBJ1-2	CSVPSVRGYGYTF	TGCAGCGTCCCCTCGGTTCGAGGCTATGGCTACACCTTC
.	TRBV6-2/TRBV6-3	.	TRBJ1-3	CASSRQGRGNTIYF	TGTGCCAGCAGTCGACAAGGAAGAGGAAACACCATATATTTT
TRBD1	TRBV6-5	.	TRBJ2-5	CASSYSLGQGQETQYF	TGTGCCAGCAGTTACTCCCTTGGACAGGGGCAAGAGACCCAGTACTTC
.	TRBV11-3	.	TRBJ2-1	CASSSEEGHEQFF	TGTGCCAGCAGCTCGGAGGAGGGGCATGAGCAGTTCTTC
.	TRBV28	.	TRBJ1-3	CASSLSPPGSGNTIYF	TGTGCCAGCAGTTTGAGTCCCCCTGGCTCTGGAAACACCATATATTTT
TRBD1	TRBV6-4	.	TRBJ1-1	CASSVTTGGNTEAFF	TGTGCCAGCAGTGTTACAACAGGGGGTAATACTGAAGCTTTCTTT
.	TRBV7-8	few	TRBJ2-7	CASSLARGGPYEQYF	TGTGCCAGCAGCTTAGCGAGGGGGGGGCCTTACGAGCAGTACTTC
.	TRBV3-1/TRBV3-2	.	TRBJ1-1	CASSQERGRNTEAFF	TGTGCCAGCAGCCAAGAGAGGGGGAGGAACACTGAAGCTTTCTTT
.	TRBV3-1/TRBV3-2	.	TRBJ1-1	CASSQGGGAYTEAFF	TGTGCCAGCAGCCAAGGGGGGGGTGCGTACACTGAAGCTTTCTTT
TRBD1	TRBV5-1	.	TRBJ1-1	CASSSDRAKTEAFF	TGCGCCAGCAGCTCCGACAGGGCTAAGACTGAAGCTTTCTTT
TRBD1	TRBV2	.	TRBJ1-6	CASSGTGERSPLHF	TGTGCCAGCAGTGGGACAGGGGAGAGGTCACCCCTCCACTTT
TRBD2	TRBV5-6	.	TRBJ2-7	CASSPTGLAGDEQYF	TGTGCCAGCAGCCCCACGGGACTAGCGGGCGACGAGCAGTACTTC
.	TRBV6-5	few	TRBJ1-1	CASSPHAANTEAFF	TGTGCCAGCAGTCCCCACGCGGCGAACACTGAAGCTTTCTTT
TRBD2	TRBV6-4	.	TRBJ2-3	CASSDFPGAGGTDTQYF	TGTGCCAGCAGTGACTTCCCCGGAGCGGGGGGGACAGATACGCAGTATTTT
TRBD2	TRBV7-9	once	TRBJ2-7	CASSLDLIAGAAQYF	TGTGCCAGCAGCTTAGACCTGATAGCGGGGGCGGCGCAGTACTTC
.	TRBV7-2	.	TRBJ2-3	CASTLNPPGQPNTQYF	TGTGCCAGCACCCTAAACCCTCCGGGACAACCAAATACGCAGTATTTT
TRBD1	TRBV6-5	.	TRBJ2-7	CASSKDRAYEQYF	TGTGCCAGCAGCAAGGACAGGGCCTACGAGCAGTACTTC
TRBD2	TRBV5-4	.	TRBJ2-3	CASSSGLAGVTDTQYF	TGTGCCAGCAGCTCAGGACTAGCGGGGGTCACAGATACGCAGTATTTT
.	TRBV6-2/TRBV6-3	.	TRBJ1-5	CASSYSGRGVGNQPQHF	TGTGCCAGCAGTTACTCCGGCAGGGGTGTTGGCAATCAGCCCCAGCATTTT
.	TRBV21-1	.	TRBJ2-1	CASTKDSYLRNEQFF	TGTGCCAGCACCAAGGACAGTTACCTAAGGAATGAGCAGTTCTTC
.	TRBV9	few	TRBJ2-3	CASSTRQGKTDTQYF	TGTGCCAGCAGTACCCGGCAGGGGAAAACAGATACGCAGTATTTT
TRBD2	TRBV7-8	few	TRBJ2-3	CASSLGLAVSTDTQYF	TGTGCCAGCAGCTTAGGACTAGCGGTTAGCACAGATACGCAGTATTTT
.	TRBV7-6	.	TRBJ1-3	CASSLGGFAGNTIYF	TGTGCCAGCAGCTTAGGAGGGTTCGCTGGAAACACCATATATTTT
.	TRBV5-1	once	TRBJ1-2	CASSSRGSGYTF	TGCGCCAGCAGTTCGCGGGGAAGTGGCTACACCTTC
TRBD1	TRBV27	.	TRBJ2-6	CASSETGFAGANVLTF	TGTGCCAGCAGTGAGACAGGGTTTGCTGGGGCCAACGTCCTGACTTTC
.	TRBV5-1	.	TRBJ2-3	CASSSGLTGGTDTQYF	TGCGCCAGCAGCTCTGGACTAACCGGGGGAACAGATACGCAGTATTTT
.	TRBV3-1/TRBV3-2	.	TRBJ1-1	CASSPRGYFTEAFF	TGTGCCAGCAGCCCGCGAGGGTATTTCACTGAAGCTTTCTTT
.	TRBV5-1	.	TRBJ1-2	CASSLGGKDGYTF	TGCGCCAGCAGCTTGGGCGGTAAGGATGGCTACACCTTC